These 10 T cell receptor beta chains came from one sample sequenced in a study of T-cell reconstitution after alpha-beta-depleted transplantation in children (dated by TCRdb to 2016 to 2017). The library was prepared using PCR. The data were produced on an Illumina HiSeq 2500. TCR library preparation used molecular barcoding, with unique molecular identifiers applied to normalize quantification of the TCRbeta repertoire. TCRdb reprocessed the public reads (quality trimming at Q25 with fastp, clone calling with MiXCR) and kept in-frame beta chains. Rows with a matching CDR3 protein are joined into one entry that keeps the most common DNA and genes. Counted in this sample were 600,000 to 700,000 distinct CDR3 sequences; around a sixth of them appeared once. Together, the top ten hold 0.9% to 1.2% of the sample. This sample comprised PBMCs from the stem cell graft donor, obtained from the stem cell graft. Source of these receptors: a human donor who donated a stem cell graft to a child with acute myeloid leukemia.

This clonotype came up many times. The rearrangement links TRBV7-9 to TRBJ2-7; 7 nucleotides align to TRBD2. V dropped 1 base and J dropped 3; count of bases not matched to a gene: 0. Germline V gene data show CDR1 as SEHNR and CDR2 as FQNEAQ (reference sequence). CDR3 length equals 13 residues. The DNA of the CDR3 is TGTGCCAGCAGCTTAGGGGGGGGCTACGAGCAGTACGTC. This translates into CASSLGGGYEQYV.

This clonotype was detected only a few times. J is TRBJ2-1 and V is TRBV5-1; D is perhaps TRBD1 (7 bases). CDR1 and CDR2 from the germline V gene are SGHRS and YFSETQ. V was trimmed by 4 bases and J by 10 bases, leaving 15 bases between them. This CDR3 region has 13 residues. As DNA, the CDR3 is TGCGCCAGCAGCGCGGGACAGTTAACAGAGCAGTTCTTC. Protein: CASSAGQLTEQFF.

A note on this clonotype: A much larger clone differs by one base, so this may be a read error. The chain joins TRBV3-1 to TRBJ1-1; D is perhaps TRBD1 (6 bases). Trimming pared 1 base from V and 3 bases from J, leaving 6 bases between. Germline loops: CDR1 LGHDT, CDR2 YNNKEL (reference sequence). This CDR3 spans 13 amino acids. The CDR3 protein is CASSQAGDTEAFF. Written as DNA, the CDR3 is TGTGCCAGCAGCCAAGCAGGGGACACTGAAGCTTTCTTT.

This clonotype was counted many times. The chain is built from TRBV6-5 and TRBJ1-2; perhaps TRBD1 as D (5 bases). Trimming stripped 4 bases from V and 2 bases from J, with 8 bases between. From germline, CDR1 is MNHEY and CDR2 SVGAGI. This CDR3 has 13 amino acids. CDR3 amino acids: CASSWGRNYGYTF. Here the CDR3 DNA reads TGTGCCAGCAGTTGGGGACGGAACTATGGCTACACCTTC.

The V gene is TRBV12-3 or TRBV12-4, the J gene TRBJ2-3; D gene uncertain. Trimming took 3 bases from V and 0 from J, leaving 10 bases between them. This CDR3 region has 15 residues. The CDR3 DNA reads as TGTGCCAGCAGTTTTGGCAGCATCAGCACAGATACGCAGTATTTT. Protein: CASSFGSISTDTQYF.

This clonotype was detected many times. This chain connects TRBV12-3 or TRBV12-4 to TRBJ2-5, with D hard to call. The CDR3 is made up of 15 amino acids. The ends were cut back, 5 bases at V and 2 bases at J, with 15 bases in the middle. CDR3 sequence reads: CASSLIEVGQETQYF. The CDR3 nucleotides are TGTGCCAGCAGTCTCATAGAGGTGGGGCAAGAGACCCAGTACTTC.

This clonotype was detected ten times or more. The chain recombines TRBV29-1 with TRBJ1-2; D unresolved. V lost 8 bases, J lost 0 bases, and 16 bases lay in between. Germline V CDR1 and CDR2: SQVTM, ANQGSEA. This CDR3 has 14 residues. CDR3 loop: CSTKRPFSNYGYTF. The CDR3 DNA is TGCAGCACAAAACGGCCCTTTTCTAACTATGGCTACACCTTC.

This clonotype was detected a few times. The CDR3 DNA reads TGTGCCAGCAGCCCGACTAGCGGGGGATATCGTGCCGGGGAGCTGTTTTTT. This encodes CASSPTSGGYRAGELFF. The V and J genes are TRBV7-3 and TRBJ2-2; TRBD2 aligns across 12 bases. This CDR3 has 17 residues. The junction had 10 bases not matched to a gene; V was cut back by 5 bases and J by 6 bases. Germline V CDR1 and CDR2: SGHTA, FQGTGA.

The CDR3 reads CSASRDRVEQPQHF. The CDR3 nucleotides are TGCAGTGCGAGCCGGGACAGGGTCGAACAGCCCCAGCATTTT. V usage is TRBV20-1 and J usage is TRBJ1-5, with 9 bases matching TRBD1. CDR1 and CDR2 (germline): DFQATT, SNEGSKA (reference sequence). Trimming took 6 bases from V and 7 from J; bases not matched to a gene: 10. This CDR3 is built from 14 residues.

Comments on this clonotype: It may be a read error: a sequence one base away is much more abundant. The V call is TRBV6-2 or TRBV6-3, the J call TRBJ1-1; D remains unclear. Trimming left V 2 bases short and J 1 base short, with 5 bases between. The CDR3 consists of 13 residues. Germline CDR1 is MNHEY and CDR2 is SVGEGT. CDR3 region: CASSYERNTEAFF. In DNA, the CDR3 is TGTGCCAGCAGTTACGAGAGGAACACTGAAGCTTTCTTT.